Following are 32 T cell receptor beta chains from one sample sequenced in a study of blood T cells in healthy people across ages. Next came a second PCR, run for 7 to 11 cycles, which used a sample-barcoded 5' primer along with a J-beta primer mix. TCRdb itself ran the 5' RACE reads through MiXCR, one entry per CDR3 protein. The sample carries 1.5 million to 1.8 million distinct CDR3 sequences, approximately 43% recorded once. The sample was blood. The receptors shown here come from a woman aged 18-30 years in good health.

This clonotype was observed a handful of times. The V call is TRBV5-1, the J call TRBJ1-2; TRBD1 agrees at 7 bases. CDR3 length: 14 residues. J was trimmed by 3 bases and V by 4 bases; bases with no gene match: 6. Germline V CDR1 and CDR2: SGHRS, YFSETQ. This CDR3 reads CASSTGDRDYGYTF. The DNA of the CDR3 is TGCGCCAGCAGCACCGGGGACAGAGACTATGGCTACACCTTC.

This clonotype was picked up a small number of times. V gene TRBV7-9 combines with J gene TRBJ1-1; D not certain. The CDR3 totals 13 residues. CDR1 and CDR2 from the germline V gene are SEHNR and FQNEAQ (reference sequence). Trimming pared 4 bases from V and 1 base from J, leaving 7 bases between. The CDR3 DNA follows: TGTGCCAGCAGCTCGTTTGAGAACACTGAAGCTTTCTTT. This translates into CASSSFENTEAFF. The variable domain in full, with the rest retrieved from reference TRBV7-9 and TRBJ1-1, is DTGVSQNPRHKITKRGQNVTFRCDPISEHNRLYWYRQTLGQGPEFLTYFQNEAQLEKSRLLSDRFSAERPKGSFSTLEIQRTEQGDSAMYLCASSSFENTEAFFGQGTRLTVV.

This clonotype turned up a few times. The V gene is TRBV9, the J gene TRBJ2-5, with 7 nucleotides matching TRBD2. Looked up from germline, CDR1 is SGDLS and CDR2 is YYNGEE. The CDR3 covers 15 residues. The V gene end was trimmed by 4 bases and the J gene end by 3 bases; junction bases not matched to a gene: 9. This CDR3 reads CASSLGASGEETQYF. The CDR3 DNA sequence: TGTGCCAGCAGCCTCGGCGCTAGCGGAGAAGAGACCCAGTACTTC.

This clonotype has only a few counts. CDR3 in amino acids: CSVASDTQYF. The CDR3 nucleotides are TGCAGCGTTGCTTCAGATACGCAGTATTTT. The rearrangement uses TRBV29-1 and TRBJ2-3; no reliable D call. Trimming left V 4 bases short and J 4 bases short, with 3 bases between. This CDR3 has 10 residues. Germline CDR1 SQVTM, CDR2 ANQGSEA.

The chain combines TRBV28 with TRBJ2-4; D is possibly TRBD2 (7 bases). TRBJ2-7 explains the end of the DNA better; the J call may be wrong. Per germline, CDR1 MDHEN and CDR2 SYDVKM. CDR3 size: 15 residues. The CDR3 is CASSLRGALGYEQYF. CDR3 sequence (DNA): TGTGCCAGCAGTTTACGGGGGGCACTGGGATACGAGCAGTACTTC.

This chain connects TRBV7-2 to TRBJ1-5; a possible D gene is TRBD1 (6 bases). V was trimmed by 5 bases and J by 3 bases, leaving 17 bases between them. The CDR3 is made up of 16 amino acids. CDR1 and CDR2 from the germline V gene are SGHTA and FQGNSA. The CDR3 region is CASSPQSQGFNQPQHF. CDR3 coding DNA: TGTGCCAGCAGCCCGCAATCACAGGGATTCAATCAGCCCCAGCATTTT.

This clonotype was seen a handful of times. The CDR3 protein is CASSQGLSYGYTF. In DNA form, the CDR3 reads TGTGCCAGCAGCCAGGGGTTATCCTATGGCTACACCTTC. The chain uses TRBV7-2 and TRBJ1-2, with D possibly matching TRBD1 (6 bases). CDR3 size: 13 residues. V was clipped by 5 bases and J by 4 bases, with 11 bases between them. Germline values: CDR1 SGHTA, CDR2 FQGNSA. Full variable domain (rest looked up from reference TRBV7-2 and TRBJ1-2): GAGVSQSPSNKVTEKGKDVELRCDPISGHTALYWYRQSLGQGLEFLIYFQGNSAPDKSGLPSDRFSAERTGGSVSTLTIQRTQQEDSAVYLCASSQGLSYGYTFGSGTRLTVV.

The V and J genes are TRBV12-3 or TRBV12-4 and TRBJ2-3, with TRBD2 matching over 11 bases. The V and J ends lost 6 bases and 5 bases, in that order; junction bases with no gene match: 10. The CDR3 contains 16 residues. The CDR3 protein is CASSLRLAGKVDTQYF. The CDR3 region has the DNA TGTGCCAGCAGCCTTCGACTAGCGGGAAAAGTAGATACGCAGTATTTT.

The table lists this clonotype with a few counts. This chain joins TRBV29-1 and TRBJ2-1; weak D call: TRBD1 (6 bases). The germline V gene has CDR1 SQVTM and CDR2 ANQGSEA. V was clipped by 8 bases and J by 7 bases, with 18 bases between them. The CDR3 is 13 amino acids. The CDR3 sequence: CSTTGWAENEQFF. The CDR3 region has the DNA TGCAGCACAACAGGGTGGGCAGAGAATGAGCAGTTCTTC.

This clonotype was recorded a few times. The gene calls are TRBV18 and TRBJ1-1; the match to TRBD1 covers 10 bases. The CDR3 spans 15 residues. Germline V CDR1 and CDR2: KGHSH, LQKENI. Trimming took 6 bases from V and 6 from J; bases not matched to a gene: 10. CDR3 amino acids: CASSLPGTGVPEAFF. The CDR3, as DNA: TGTGCCAGCTCGCTTCCCGGGACAGGGGTCCCTGAAGCTTTCTTT.

This clonotype was recorded a few times. This rearrangement joins TRBV6-5 to TRBJ1-5; D not certain. Germline V gene lookup returns CDR1 MNHEY and CDR2 SVGAGI. The V gene lost 5 bases and the J gene lost 2 bases, with 13 bases spanning the gap. The CDR3 loop spans 15 amino acids. The CDR3 bases are TGTGCCAGCAGTGTCGGCCAAAGCGGCAATCAGCCCCAGCATTTT. Its translation is CASSVGQSGNQPQHF.

The table lists this clonotype with a count of one. The chain carries TRBV27 and TRBJ2-2; perhaps TRBD1 as D (6 bases). V lost 4 bases, J lost 1 base, and 10 bases lay in between. Looked up from germline, CDR1 is MNHEY and CDR2 is SMNVEV (reference sequence). The CDR3 sequence is 15 residues long. The CDR3 bases are TGTGCCAGCAGTTCGGCGGACAGGAACACCGGGGAGCTGTTTTTT. Protein sequence: CASSSADRNTGELFF.

V is TRBV20-1 and J is TRBJ2-3; TRBD2 agrees at 7 bases. Germline-derived CDR1 and CDR2 are DFQATT and SNEGSKA (reference sequence). The CDR3 is 13 amino acids. V trimming: 8 bases; J trimming: 3 bases; junction bases outside the gene matches: 8. CDR3: CSTREVGTDTQYF. The CDR3 nucleotides are TGCAGTACCCGGGAGGTCGGGACAGATACGCAGTATTTT.

The rearrangement links TRBV29-1 to TRBJ1-4; TRBD1 matches at 7 bases. V gave up 6 bases and J gave up 7 bases; unmatched junction bases: 11. The CDR3 has 14 residues. CDR1 SQVTM and CDR2 ANQGSEA come from the germline V gene. The CDR3 DNA follows: TGCAGCGTAATCGTAGGGGGACAGTTTGAAAAACTGTTTTTT. Protein: CSVIVGGQFEKLFF. Filled out from reference TRBV29-1 and TRBJ1-4, the complete variable domain reads SAVISQKPSRDICQRGTSLTIQCQVDSQVTMMFWYRQQPGQSLTLIATANQGSEATYESGFVIDKFPISRPNLTFSTLTVSNMSPEDSSIYLCSVIVGGQFEKLFFGSGTQLSVL.

The chain carries TRBV29-1 and TRBJ2-5, with TRBD2 matching 7 bases. The CDR3 is 16 amino acids. The junction had 14 bases not matched to a gene; V was cut back by 6 bases and J by 1 base. From germline, CDR1 is SQVTM and CDR2 ANQGSEA. CDR3 coding DNA: TGCAGCGTCGCCCCTCGGTCTAGCGGACTCCAAGAGACCCAGTACTTC. Residues: CSVAPRSSGLQETQYF. Combining the CDR3 with reference TRBV29-1 and TRBJ2-5 gives the whole variable domain SAVISQKPSRDICQRGTSLTIQCQVDSQVTMMFWYRQQPGQSLTLIATANQGSEATYESGFVIDKFPISRPNLTFSTLTVSNMSPEDSSIYLCSVAPRSSGLQETQYFGPGTRLLVL.

The chain is built from TRBV20-1 and TRBJ1-3; D gene ambiguous. Trimming removed 1 base at V and 4 bases at J, with 14 bases between. Germline assignment: CDR1 DFQATT and CDR2 SNEGSKA (reference sequence). The CDR3 consists of 15 residues. The CDR3 protein is CSARVRGWEGNTIYF. The CDR3, as DNA: TGCAGTGCTAGAGTCCGAGGGTGGGAAGGAAACACCATATATTTT.

This chain links TRBV20-1 with TRBJ2-1, with a possible D match to TRBD1 (6 bases). CDR1 and CDR2 (germline): DFQATT, SNEGSKA (reference sequence). Trimming took off 2 bases at V and 10 bases at J, with 15 bases between the two ends. This CDR3 has 13 residues. The CDR3 loop reads CSARQTGSYEQFF. The CDR3 nucleotides read TGCAGTGCTAGACAGACAGGCTCCTACGAGCAGTTCTTC.

The genes are TRBV4-1 and TRBJ1-1, with TRBD1 matching 8 bases. This CDR3 region has 17 residues. Germline V lookup: CDR1 MGHRA, CDR2 YSYEKL. V shed 3 bases, J shed 0 bases, and the junction held 9 bases outside the gene matches. DNA of the CDR3: TGCGCCAGCAGCCAGAGGACAGGGTCTTCCATGAACACTGAAGCTTTCTTT. Translation gives CASSQRTGSSMNTEAFF.

This clonotype occurred a few times. The rearrangement joins TRBV6-2 or TRBV6-3 to TRBJ2-5; the match to TRBD1 covers 8 bases. The germline gives CDR1 MNHEY, CDR2 SVGEGT. The CDR3 is made up of 14 amino acids. V gave up 4 bases and J gave up 4 bases; unmatched junction bases: 5. The CDR3 DNA reads TGTGCCAGCAGTTGGGACAGGTCGCGAGAGACCCAGTACTTC. This codes for CASSWDRSRETQYF.

The rearrangement links TRBV5-1 to TRBJ2-2; 7 bases line up with TRBD2. The CDR3 loop spans 18 amino acids. With V trimmed by 4 bases and J by 2 bases, 14 bases remained unmatched. Germline CDR1 and CDR2: SGHRS and YFSETQ. The CDR3 is CASSHQWPAGPNTGELFF. CDR3 in DNA: TGCGCCAGCAGCCATCAATGGCCAGCGGGACCTAACACCGGGGAGCTGTTTTTT. Based on the CDR3 plus reference TRBV5-1 and TRBJ2-2, the full variable domain is KAGVTQTPRYLIKTRGQQVTLSCSPISGHRSVSWYQQTPGQGLQFLFEYFSETQRNKGNFPGRFSGRQFSNSRSEMNVSTLELGDSALYLCASSHQWPAGPNTGELFFGEGSRLTVL.

The table lists this clonotype with a count of one. The genes are TRBV20-1 and TRBJ2-7, with a possible D match to TRBD1 (7 bases). CDR1 and CDR2 from the germline V gene are DFQATT and SNEGSKA (reference sequence). The CDR3 extends over 12 amino acids. V lost 5 bases and J lost 7, with 15 bases in between. In nucleotides, the CDR3 is TGCAGTGCTGGAGCCCAGGGGGGTGAGCAGTACTTC. Its protein product is CSAGAQGGEQYF.

The chain couples TRBV10-3 to TRBJ1-1, with D perhaps TRBD1 (5 bases). The CDR3 spans 14 residues. Between the trimmed V and J ends, which lost 3 bases and 8 bases, there was a span of 16 bases. The V gene's germline CDR1 is ENHRY and CDR2 SYGVKD. The CDR3 is CAISDLEAGHEAFF. For the CDR3, the DNA is TGTGCCATCAGTGATTTAGAGGCCGGACACGAAGCTTTCTTT.

This clonotype was observed a few times. The V call is TRBV25-1, the J call TRBJ2-1, with D perhaps matching TRBD2 (6 bases). This CDR3 comprises 14 residues. Germline assignment: CDR1 MGHDK and CDR2 SYGVNS. The ends were cut back, 1 base at V and 8 bases at J, with 12 bases in the middle. The CDR3 is CASSEFGGTDEQFF. The DNA for the CDR3 is TGTGCCAGCAGTGAATTCGGAGGGACCGATGAGCAGTTCTTC.

Notes on this clonotype: Compared with germline, one end of the junction differs, possibly owing to a read error. The V and J genes are TRBV15 and TRBJ1-4; D uncertain. Germline V gene sequence: CDR1 LNHNV, CDR2 YYDKDF (reference sequence). CDR3 length equals 12 residues. As DNA, the CDR3 is TGTGCCACCAGCAGAGTAGACGAAAACCTGTTTTTT. This encodes CATSRVDENLFF.

V usage is TRBV20-1 and J usage is TRBJ2-7; D perhaps matches TRBD1 (5 bases). Trimming took 0 bases from V and 1 from J, leaving 19 bases between them. CDR3 length equals 17 residues. Germline V gene sequence: CDR1 DFQATT, CDR2 SNEGSKA (reference sequence). As DNA, the CDR3 is TGCAGTGCTAGAGAAAGGCTAAGAACAGGATATTCCTACGAGCAGTACTTC. Protein sequence: CSARERLRTGYSYEQYF.

The chain recombines TRBV10-3 with TRBJ2-4, with D hard to call. The J call may be mistaken, given a closer DNA end match to TRBJ2-7. In germline, CDR1 is ENHRY, CDR2 SYGVKD. The CDR3 is made up of 14 amino acids. The DNA of the CDR3 is TGTGCCATCAGACCGGGTCCTTCGCCCGACGAGCAGTACTTC. This codes for CAIRPGPSPDEQYF.

The rearrangement links TRBV20-1 to TRBJ2-1; 9 bases map to TRBD2. CDR3 size: 14 residues. The germline V gene encodes CDR1 DFQATT and CDR2 SNEGSKA (reference sequence). Germline trimming cut 5 bases from V and 2 bases from J; bases unmatched to any gene: 4. This CDR3 is CSAALAGPYNEQFF. Written as DNA, the CDR3 is TGCAGTGCTGCCCTAGCGGGACCCTACAATGAGCAGTTCTTC.

The chain links TRBV20-1 to TRBJ2-5, with 8 bases fitting TRBD1. CDR3 length equals 13 residues. CDR1 and CDR2 from the germline V gene are DFQATT and SNEGSKA (reference sequence). V dropped 7 bases and J dropped 2; count of bases not matched to a gene: 6. In nucleotides, the CDR3 is TGCAGTGTGGGCGGACAGGGACAAGAGACCCAGTACTTC. Its translation: CSVGGQGQETQYF.

This clonotype has only a few counts. DNA for the CDR3: TGTGCCAGCAGGGCCCCGGGCAGCAACTATGGCTACACCTTC. This codes for CASRAPGSNYGYTF. V usage is TRBV12-3 or TRBV12-4 and J usage is TRBJ1-2; no definite D call. V lost 6 bases and J lost 2, with 13 bases in between. The CDR3 sequence is 14 residues long.

This CDR3 is CASSFAGQSNTEAFF. The CDR3 DNA follows: TGTGCCAGCAGTTTCGCAGGACAATCGAACACTGAAGCTTTCTTT. The genes are TRBV6-2 or TRBV6-3 and TRBJ1-1; D perhaps matches TRBD1 (5 bases). The V gene lost 4 bases and the J gene lost 1 base, with 13 bases spanning the gap. The CDR3 is made up of 15 amino acids. Germline V gives CDR1 MNHEY, CDR2 SVGEGT.

This clonotype was counted a few times. V is TRBV7-9 and J is TRBJ1-4; D not certain. The V gene lost 8 bases and the J gene lost 6 bases, with 13 bases spanning the gap. Germline values: CDR1 SEHNR, CDR2 FQNEAQ (reference sequence). The length of the CDR3 is 13 residues. The CDR3 coding sequence is TGTGCCAGCTTAGGAGGGTTGGATGAAAAACTGTTTTTT. Protein sequence: CASLGGLDEKLFF.

The V and J genes are TRBV29-1 and TRBJ2-7; no clear D gene. Trimming shortened V by 2 bases and J by 7 bases, and 6 bases separated the two germline ends. Per the germline V gene, CDR1 is SQVTM and CDR2 is ANQGSEA. The CDR3 has 10 residues. The CDR3 loop reads CSVELYEQYF. The CDR3 DNA reads TGCAGCGTTGAACTCTATGAGCAGTACTTC.